A selection of T cell receptor beta chains follows, all from one sample in a study of blood T cells in healthy people across ages. MiXCR was run by TCRdb on the 5' RACE reads, yielding one entry per CDR3 protein. The repertoire has approximately 290,000 distinct CDR3 sequences, roughly 27% of them found once; the top ten carry 25% to 30%. The sequenced sample was blood. These receptors were obtained from a woman between 70 and 85 years old in good health. CDR3s include the opening cysteine and the closing phenylalanine or tryptophan. A D gene is named only where the DNA matches it firmly. Clone size is not always given. Where it is, it says once, few, many or a class for expanded clones.

j_gene,abundance,d_gene,v_gene,CDR3aa,CDR3nt
TRBJ2-7,many,-,TRBV29-1,CSAKTTPYEQYF,TGCAGCGCAAAGACAACCCCCTACGAGCAGTACTTC
TRBJ2-3,-,-,TRBV9,CASSDRRQADTQYF,TGTGCCAGCAGCGACCGACGGCAGGCAGATACGCAGTATTTT
TRBJ2-7,-,TRBD2,TRBV10-3,CATNRDYRDAYEQYF,TGTGCCACGAACCGGGACTACCGCGACGCTTACGAGCAGTACTTC
TRBJ2-4,-,-,TRBV27,CASSLMAKNIQYF,TGTGCCAGCAGTTTAATGGCCAAAAACATTCAGTACTTC
TRBJ2-3,few,-,TRBV12-3/TRBV12-4,CATSPYTDTQYF,TGTGCCACTAGCCCTTACACAGATACGCAGTATTTT
TRBJ2-5,many,TRBD2,TRBV13,CASSLTRTSAQETQYF,TGTGCCAGCAGCTTAACCCGGACTAGCGCCCAAGAGACCCAGTACTTC
TRBJ1-4,few,-,TRBV20-1,CSAQDSRTNEKLFF,TGCAGTGCCCAAGACTCGAGGACTAATGAAAAACTGTTTTTT
TRBJ2-5,-,TRBD2,TRBV7-8,CASSLAGLAGSREQYF,TGTGCCAGCAGCTTAGCAGGACTAGCGGGATCAAGGGAGCAGTACTTC
TRBJ2-1,few,-,TRBV7-2,CASSWQGIDEQFF,TGTGCCAGCAGCTGGCAGGGTATAGATGAGCAGTTCTTC
TRBJ1-6,once,-,TRBV5-1,CASTRDPNSPLHF,TGCGCCAGCACCCGAGACCCGAATTCACCCCTCCACTTT
TRBJ2-3,-,-,TRBV15,CATSREFLTTTQYF,TGTGCCACCAGCAGAGAGTTTCTTACCACAACGCAGTATTTT
TRBJ2-7,many,-,TRBV28,CASSFAVEQYF,TGTGCCAGCAGTTTTGCGGTCGAGCAGTACTTC
TRBJ2-2,-,TRBD1,TRBV20-1,CSASDRVRNTGELFF,TGCAGTGCTAGCGACAGGGTACGGAACACCGGGGAGCTGTTTTTT
TRBJ2-5,few,TRBD2,TRBV18,CASSPGLAGGREGKQYF,TGTGCCAGCTCCCCGGGACTAGCGGGAGGCAGAGAGGGCAAGCAGTACTTC
TRBJ2-3,-,TRBD2,TRBV20-1,CSAPIAGVPDTQYF,TGCAGTGCTCCGATAGCGGGAGTACCAGATACGCAGTATTTT
TRBJ2-1,-,-,TRBV27,CASSPYKGGNEQFF,TGTGCCAGCAGTCCATACAAGGGTGGCAATGAGCAGTTCTTC
TRBJ2-3,-,TRBD1,TRBV7-2,CASSHRGRSTDTQYF,TGTGCCAGCAGCCACAGGGGTAGAAGCACAGATACGCAGTATTTT
TRBJ2-2,-,-,TRBV5-1,CASKWDAGATGELFF,TGCGCCAGCAAGTGGGATGCAGGAGCCACCGGGGAGCTGTTTTTT
TRBJ2-1,few,-,TRBV7-2,CASSGTGGNEQFF,TGTGCCAGCAGCGGGACTGGGGGGAATGAGCAGTTCTTC
TRBJ2-7,-,-,TRBV6-6,CASSYSSRGPYEQYF,TGTGCCAGCAGTTACTCGAGTAGGGGACCCTACGAGCAGTACTTC
TRBJ2-7,-,-,TRBV9,CASSGGYLGEQYF,TGTGCCAGCAGTGGCGGTTACCTTGGCGAGCAGTACTTC
TRBJ1-4,-,-,TRBV28,CASSLLAAGAGEKLFF,TGTGCCAGCAGTCTTCTCGCGGCAGGGGCGGGAGAAAAACTGTTTTTT
TRBJ1-3,-,-,TRBV4-1,CASSQDGRGKNTIYF,TGCGCCAGCAGCCAAGATGGAAGAGGAAAAAACACCATATATTTT
TRBJ2-7,few,-,TRBV15,CATSREGTSSYEQYF,TGTGCCACCAGCAGAGAAGGGACGAGCTCCTACGAGCAGTACTTC
TRBJ2-1,-,TRBD2,TRBV20-1,CSARDAREGLNEQFF,TGCAGTGCTAGAGATGCTCGGGAGGGCCTAAATGAGCAGTTCTTC
TRBJ2-6,-,-,TRBV7-9,CASGLQGAGANVLTF,TGTGCCAGCGGCTTACAGGGCGCTGGGGCCAACGTCCTGACTTTC
TRBJ2-1,-,-,TRBV20-1,CSAADHYNEQFF,TGCAGTGCCGCAGACCACTACAATGAGCAGTTCTTC
TRBJ2-2,many,-,TRBV2,CASKESPRPGELFF,TGTGCCAGTAAGGAAAGTCCCCGTCCCGGGGAGCTGTTTTTT
TRBJ2-5,few,TRBD1,TRBV2,CASSPTGTETETQYF,TGTGCCAGCAGCCCGACCGGGACAGAGACGGAGACCCAGTACTTC
TRBJ2-1,-,TRBD2,TRBV6-6,CASSYSGTRNEQFF,TGTGCCAGCAGTTATTCCGGGACTAGGAATGAGCAGTTCTTC
TRBJ1-2,few,TRBD1,TRBV20-1,CSATAGTGYGYTF,TGCAGTGCTACCGCCGGGACAGGCTATGGCTACACCTTC
TRBJ1-5,few,-,TRBV20-1,CSARPTENQPQHF,TGCAGTGCTAGACCGACCGAGAATCAGCCCCAGCATTTT